This TCR beta chain came from a study of T cells in Graves' hyperthyroidism and ophthalmopathy. Study conclusions and caveats: Blood shared most expanded thyroid clonotypes above 0.001.

TCR beta CDR3 sequences were amplified from RNA transcripts. The TCR CDR3 first-round RT-PCR relied on the HTBI primer set. TCRdb analysed the multiplex PCR reads with MiXCR anew, one entry per CDR3 protein. The table records hundreds of thousands of distinct CDR3 sequences, 14% to 15% of them present only once. This clonotype has ten or more counts. The target antigen is unknown. Inclusion characteristics of ophthalmopathy patients comprised a Clinical Activity Score of at least 3, a NOSPECS grade of at least 4, and duration under 3 months. Reasons for excluding patients were uncontrolled infection, other autoimmune disease, pregnancy or lactation. The authors took PBMCs from 8.5 to 10 ml fresh peripheral blood. Unmatched junction bases numbered 6, after V lost 3 bases and J lost 5 bases. There are 14 residues in the CDR3. Germline V gives CDR1 MNHEY, CDR2 SMNVEV (reference sequence).

The chain carries TRBV27 and TRBJ2-7; TRBD1 aligns across 8 bases. The receptor was isolated from a woman aged 40-49 years with Graves' ophthalmopathy. What was sequenced was blood. The CDR3 region has the DNA TGTGCCAGCAGTTTTCTCATGGACAGGGACGAGCAGTACTTC. Translating it yields CASSFLMDRDEQYF.